What follows are 23 T cell receptor beta chains derived from one specimen sequenced in a study of cytomegalovirus exposure and HLA in healthy donors. PCR primers comprised 60 Vbeta and 13 Jbeta primers. TCRdb keeps only in-frame clones here, not all; method: immunoSEQ multiplex PCR. The sample includes roughly 160,000 clones, around 79% of them seen just once. Source material: PBMCs. These receptors came from a man in his fifties or sixties in good health and CMV-seropositive.

V is TRBV29-1 and J is TRBJ2-1; D may be TRBD1 (6 bases). The germline gives CDR1 SQVTM, CDR2 ANQGSEA. This CDR3 contains 14 residues. Trimming removed 1 base from V and 3 bases from J, with 10 bases in between. The CDR3 nucleotides read TGCAGCGTTGAAGCTAGGGGGTACTACAATGAGCAGTTCTTC. As protein: CSVEARGYYNEQFF.

The chain combines TRBV7-6 with TRBJ2-7, with D maybe TRBD1 (6 bases). V dropped 4 bases and J dropped 2 bases, with 21 bases sitting between them. Germline loops: CDR1 SGHVS, CDR2 FNYEAQ. The CDR3 runs 17 residues. CDR3 coding DNA: TGTGCCAGCAGCTCCAAGGGGGTACAGGGTTCGCCCTACGAGCAGTACTTC. This sequence encodes CASSSKGVQGSPYEQYF.

This chain links TRBV27 with TRBJ2-2; a weak D match, TRBD2 (5 bases). Germline-derived CDR1 and CDR2 are MNHEY and SMNVEV (reference sequence). The ends were cut back, 6 bases at V and 8 bases at J, with 10 bases in the middle. There are 12 residues in the CDR3. DNA for the CDR3: TGTGCCAGCAGGGACTGGCAAGGGGAGCTGTTTTTT. Translated, it gives CASRDWQGELFF.

This rearrangement joins TRBV7-8 to TRBJ1-1; the D gene is possibly TRBD1 (6 bases). The V end was cut by 1 base, the J end by 11 bases, with 17 bases between. This CDR3 is built from 14 residues. Germline CDR1 is SGHVS and CDR2 is FQNEAQ. This CDR3 reads CASSLVPDSRGAFF. CDR3 bases: TGTGCCAGCAGCTTAGTCCCGGACAGCCGGGGCGCTTTCTTT.

This chain connects TRBV27 to TRBJ2-3; 7 positions agree with TRBD1. This CDR3 has 15 amino acids. CDR1 is MNHEY and CDR2 is SMNVEV in the germline V gene (reference sequence). V gave up 5 bases and J gave up 9 bases; unmatched junction bases: 14. Here the CDR3 DNA reads TGTGCCAGCAGTATTCGTAGACAGGGAAGAGTGACGCAGTATTTT. Protein product: CASSIRRQGRVTQYF.

The CDR3 nucleotides read TGTGCCAGCTCACCACCAGGGCCCAGGGGCACTGAAGCTTTCTTT. Translated: CASSPPGPRGTEAFF. This chain connects TRBV18 to TRBJ1-1, with TRBD1 as a possible D gene (6 bases). With 0 bases removed from V and 4 bases from J, the gap between germline ends came to 12 bases. Germline CDR1 reads KGHSH; CDR2 reads LQKENI. This CDR3 region has 15 residues.

The rearrangement joins TRBV9 to TRBJ1-2, with a possible D match to TRBD1 (6 bases). This CDR3 spans 16 amino acids. V was clipped by 4 bases and J by 8 bases, with 24 bases between them. CDR1 and CDR2 (germline): SGDLS, YYNGEE. CDR3 nucleotide sequence: TGTGCCAGCAGCCCATCCGGGACACCGTACCGGAAGGGCTACACCTTC. Translating it yields CASSPSGTPYRKGYTF.

The chain carries TRBV6-5 and TRBJ2-1; 14 bases are shared with TRBD2. This CDR3 comprises 15 residues. Trimming at V came to 6 bases and at J to 10 bases, leaving 8 bases not matched to a gene. CDR1 is MNHEY and CDR2 is SVGAGI in the germline V gene. CDR3 protein: CASRLGLAGGGEQFF. CDR3 DNA sequence: TGTGCCAGCAGACTTGGACTAGCGGGGGGAGGAGAGCAGTTCTTC.

The chain joins TRBV2 to TRBJ1-1; D perhaps matches TRBD1 (6 bases). Trimming pared 6 bases from V and 4 bases from J, leaving 15 bases between. The germline V gene has CDR1 SNHLY and CDR2 FYNNEI. This CDR3 comprises 14 residues. CDR3 in DNA: TGTGCCAGCAGCCGAACCACAGGGCGCACTGAAGCTTTCTTT. This codes for CASSRTTGRTEAFF.

The rearrangement links TRBV5-4 to TRBJ2-3, with 11 positions matching TRBD2. Germline CDR1 reads SGHNT; CDR2 reads YYREEE (reference sequence). Unmatched junction bases numbered 4, after V lost 4 bases and J lost 0 bases. This CDR3 spans 16 amino acids. CDR3 in DNA: TGTGCCAGCAGCGCGGGACTAGCGGTTAGCACAGATACGCAGTATTTT. Translation: CASSAGLAVSTDTQYF.

This chain joins TRBV7-9 and TRBJ2-5, with D unclear. The V gene's germline CDR1 is SEHNR and CDR2 FQNEAQ (reference sequence). V was shortened by 3 bases and J by 1 base, with 9 bases between the two germline ends. The CDR3 is 14 amino acids. DNA of the CDR3: TGTGCCAGCAGCTTTTTGTCCGTCCAAGAGACCCAGTACTTC. Protein: CASSFLSVQETQYF.

V gene TRBV7-9 combines with J gene TRBJ2-5; 12 nucleotides line up with TRBD1. J was trimmed by 12 bases and V by 5 bases; bases with no gene match: 16. The germline gives CDR1 SEHNR, CDR2 FQNEAQ (reference sequence). The CDR3 has 16 amino acids. The CDR3 coding sequence is TGTGCCAGCAGCCAAATCCTGGGACAGGGGGCGAGGGAGAAGTACTTC. This encodes CASSQILGQGAREKYF.

This clone occurred once. V gene TRBV5-4 combines with J gene TRBJ1-1, with 7 bases aligning to TRBD1. There are 13 residues in the CDR3. The V gene end was trimmed by 0 bases and the J gene end by 7 bases; junction bases not matched to a gene: 3. CDR1 is SGHNT, CDR2 YYREEE, per germline (reference sequence). The CDR3: CASSLAGGFEAFF. The CDR3 nucleotides are TGTGCCAGCAGCTTGGCAGGGGGGTTTGAAGCTTTCTTT. Combining the CDR3 with reference TRBV5-4 and TRBJ1-1 gives the whole variable domain ETGVTQSPTHLIKTRGQQVTLRCSSQSGHNTVSWYQQALGQGPQFIFQYYREEENGRGNFPPRFSGLQFPNYSSELNVNALELDDSALYLCASSLAGGFEAFFGQGTRLTVV.

This clone turned up a few times. The same CDR3 also results from other DNA sequences found in this sample. The V gene is TRBV5-1, the J gene TRBJ2-3; 12 positions match TRBD2. This CDR3 comprises 16 residues. The V segment lost 0 bases and the J segment 3 bases; nucleotides outside the gene matches: 2. Germline CDR1 reads SGHRS; CDR2 reads YFSETQ. The CDR3, as DNA: TGCGCCAGCAGCTTGGCTAGCGGGGGGGCAACAGATACGCAGTATTTT. Amino acid sequence: CASSLASGGATDTQYF. Drawing the rest from reference TRBV5-1 and TRBJ2-3, the complete variable domain is KAGVTQTPRYLIKTRGQQVTLSCSPISGHRSVSWYQQTPGQGLQFLFEYFSETQRNKGNFPGRFSGRQFSNSRSEMNVSTLELGDSALYLCASSLASGGATDTQYFGPGTRLTVL.

This chain joins TRBV10-2 and TRBJ1-6, with D uncertain. The CDR3 length is 15 residues. CDR1 is WSHSY, CDR2 SAAADI, per germline. V was trimmed by 0 bases and J by 8 bases, leaving 11 bases between them. In nucleotides, the CDR3 is TGCGCCAGCAGTGAGTCCCAGGCCTTATATTCACCCCTCCACTTT. Translated: CASSESQALYSPLHF.

This chain joins TRBV13 and TRBJ1-5; D is possibly TRBD1 (6 bases). This CDR3 is 14 amino acids long. The V end was cut by 3 bases, the J end by 2 bases, with 8 bases between. Germline CDR1 reads PRHDT; CDR2 reads FYEKMQ (reference sequence). The CDR3 DNA reads TGTGCCAGCAGCTTTAGACAGGGCAATCAGCCCCAGCATTTT. This sequence encodes CASSFRQGNQPQHF.

The gene calls are TRBV4-3 and TRBJ1-1; D perhaps matches TRBD1 (5 bases). The V and J ends lost 0 bases and 4 bases respectively, with 12 bases between them. CDR1 is LGHNA and CDR2 is YSLEER in the germline V gene. CDR3 length: 15 amino acids. CDR3 region: CASSQDTRQGTEAFF. In DNA, the CDR3 is TGCGCCAGCAGCCAAGACACCCGCCAGGGCACTGAAGCTTTCTTT.

This chain links TRBV29-1 with TRBJ1-3; unclear D gene. The CDR3 totals 12 residues. From germline, CDR1 is SQVTM and CDR2 ANQGSEA. V dropped 4 bases and J dropped 0 bases, with 4 bases sitting between them. For the CDR3, the DNA is TGCAGCGTTGTCCGCTCTGGAAACACCATATATTTT. Its protein is CSVVRSGNTIYF.

This clone has only a few counts. The rearrangement uses TRBV4-2 and TRBJ2-2; D is undetermined. The ends were cut back, 0 bases at V and 4 bases at J, with 9 bases in the middle. The CDR3 consists of 15 residues. Germline loops: CDR1 LGHNA, CDR2 YNFKEQ. In DNA form, the CDR3 reads TGTGCCAGCAGCCAAGAGATATTGGCCACCGGGGAGCTGTTTTTT. Amino acid sequence: CASSQEILATGELFF.

The chain couples TRBV5-1 to TRBJ2-2, with 16 bases fitting TRBD2. The CDR3 contains 18 residues. The ends lost 4 bases at V and 4 bases at J; junction bases unmatched: 7. The germline V gene encodes CDR1 SGHRS and CDR2 YFSETQ. The CDR3 sequence is CASSPGLAGGHVTGELFF. CDR3 bases: TGCGCCAGCAGCCCGGGACTAGCGGGGGGGCATGTCACCGGGGAGCTGTTTTTT.

The chain recombines TRBV28 with TRBJ1-3; D gene ambiguous. V lost 6 bases, J lost 4 bases, and 7 bases lay in between. This CDR3 is built from 12 residues. The V gene's germline CDR1 is MDHEN and CDR2 SYDVKM. The CDR3 DNA sequence: TGTGCCAGCAGAGAACAAGGAAACACCATATATTTT. It yields the protein CASREQGNTIYF.

The V call is TRBV9, the J call TRBJ2-4; weak D call: TRBD2 (5 bases). Trimming took off 7 bases at V and 1 base at J, with 9 bases between the two ends. Germline V gives CDR1 SGDLS, CDR2 YYNGEE. CDR3 size: 13 residues. The CDR3 bases are TGTGCCAGCCTCCGGGGTGCCAAAAACATTCAGTACTTC. It codes for CASLRGAKNIQYF.

This clone has more than one count but fewer than ten. The rearrangement links TRBV4-3 to TRBJ1-1; TRBD1 might be the D (5 bases). The CDR3 is 15 residues long. In germline, CDR1 is LGHNA, CDR2 YSLEER. V lost 0 bases and J lost 4, with 12 bases in between. The CDR3 is CASSQDGRRGTEAFF. The CDR3 DNA is TGCGCCAGCAGCCAAGATGGACGGAGGGGCACTGAAGCTTTCTTT.